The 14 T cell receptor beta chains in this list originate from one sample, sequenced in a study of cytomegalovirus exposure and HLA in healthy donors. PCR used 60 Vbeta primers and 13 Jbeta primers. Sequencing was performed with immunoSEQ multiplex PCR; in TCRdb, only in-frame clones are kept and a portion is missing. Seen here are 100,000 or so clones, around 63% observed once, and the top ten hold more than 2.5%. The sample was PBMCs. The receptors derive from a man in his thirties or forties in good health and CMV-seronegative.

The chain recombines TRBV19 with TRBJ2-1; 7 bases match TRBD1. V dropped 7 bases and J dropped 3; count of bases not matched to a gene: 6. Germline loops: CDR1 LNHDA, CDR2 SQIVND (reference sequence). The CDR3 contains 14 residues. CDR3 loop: CASIEGANYNEQFF. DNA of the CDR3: TGTGCCAGTATCGAGGGGGCTAACTACAATGAGCAGTTCTTC.

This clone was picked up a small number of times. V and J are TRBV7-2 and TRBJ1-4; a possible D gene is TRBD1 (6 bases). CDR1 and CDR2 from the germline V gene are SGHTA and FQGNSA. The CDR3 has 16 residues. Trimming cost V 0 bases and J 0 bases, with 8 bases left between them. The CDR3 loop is CASSLASGATNEKLFF. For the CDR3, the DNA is TGTGCCAGCAGCTTAGCGTCAGGGGCAACTAATGAAAAACTGTTTTTT.

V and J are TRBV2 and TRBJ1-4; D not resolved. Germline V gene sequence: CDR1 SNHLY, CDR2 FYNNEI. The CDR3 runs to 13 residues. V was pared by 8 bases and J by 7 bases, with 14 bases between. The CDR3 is CASRSGLSEKLFF. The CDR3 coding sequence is TGTGCCAGCCGTTCTGGGCTCAGTGAAAAACTGTTTTTT.

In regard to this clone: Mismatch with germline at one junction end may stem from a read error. As DNA, the CDR3 is TGTGCCAGCAGCTTGGACCCGACTGGGGCCAACGGCCTGACTTTC. Translation: CASSLDPTGANGLTF. The chain is built from TRBV5-6 and TRBJ2-6, with D possibly TRBD1 on 5 matching bases. CDR1 and CDR2 from the germline V gene are SGHDT and YYEEEE. This CDR3 has 15 residues.

The CDR3 DNA reads TGTGCCAGCAGCTTAGTGGGACACGACTACGAGCAGTACTTC. As protein: CASSLVGHDYEQYF. This rearrangement joins TRBV7-9 to TRBJ2-5, with D maybe TRBD1 (6 bases). The J call could be wrong; TRBJ2-7 is a better fit for the DNA end. This CDR3 has 14 amino acids. CDR1 is SEHNR and CDR2 is FQNEAQ in the germline V gene (reference sequence).

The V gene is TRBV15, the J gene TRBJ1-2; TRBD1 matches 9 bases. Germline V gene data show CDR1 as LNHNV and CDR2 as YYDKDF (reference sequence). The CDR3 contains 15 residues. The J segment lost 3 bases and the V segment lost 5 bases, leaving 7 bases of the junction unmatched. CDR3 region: CATSRTGAGYYGYTF. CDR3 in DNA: TGTGCCACCAGCCGGACAGGGGCAGGCTACTATGGCTACACCTTC.

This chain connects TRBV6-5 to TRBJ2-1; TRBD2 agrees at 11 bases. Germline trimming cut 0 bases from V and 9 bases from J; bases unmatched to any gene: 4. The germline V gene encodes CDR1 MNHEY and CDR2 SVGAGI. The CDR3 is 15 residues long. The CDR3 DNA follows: TGTGCCAGCAGTTACTCGATTAGCGGGAGGGGTGAGCAGTTCTTC. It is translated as CASSYSISGRGEQFF.

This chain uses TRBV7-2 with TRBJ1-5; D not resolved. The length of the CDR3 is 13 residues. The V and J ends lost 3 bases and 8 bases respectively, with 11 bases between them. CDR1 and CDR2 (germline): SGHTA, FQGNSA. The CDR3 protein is CASSFSGVEPQHF. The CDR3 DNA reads TGTGCCAGCAGCTTTAGCGGCGTGGAGCCCCAGCATTTT.

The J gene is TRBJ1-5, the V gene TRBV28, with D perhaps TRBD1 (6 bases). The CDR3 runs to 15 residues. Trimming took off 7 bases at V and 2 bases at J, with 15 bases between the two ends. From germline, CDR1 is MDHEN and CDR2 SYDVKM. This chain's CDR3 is CASTPQGLGNQPQHF. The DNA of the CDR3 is TGTGCCAGCACACCACAGGGTCTGGGCAATCAGCCCCAGCATTTT.

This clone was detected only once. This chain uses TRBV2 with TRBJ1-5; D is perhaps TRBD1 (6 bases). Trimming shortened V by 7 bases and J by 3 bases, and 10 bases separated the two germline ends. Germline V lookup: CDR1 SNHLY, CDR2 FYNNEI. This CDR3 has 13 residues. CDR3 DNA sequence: TGTGCCAGCAAAACAGGGTCCAATCAGCCCCAGCATTTT. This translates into CASKTGSNQPQHF.

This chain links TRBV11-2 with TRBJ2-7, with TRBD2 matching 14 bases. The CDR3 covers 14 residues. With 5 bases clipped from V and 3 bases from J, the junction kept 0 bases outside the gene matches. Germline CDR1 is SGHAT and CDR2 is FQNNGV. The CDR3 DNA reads TGTGCCAGCAGCGGACTAGCGGGAGGCTACGAGCAGTACTTC. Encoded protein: CASSGLAGGYEQYF. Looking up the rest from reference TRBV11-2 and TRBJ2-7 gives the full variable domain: EAGVAQSPRYKIIEKRQSVAFWCNPISGHATLYWYQQILGQGPKLLIQFQNNGVVDDSQLPKDRFSAERLKGVDSTLKIQPAKLEDSAVYLCASSGLAGGYEQYFGPGTRLTVT.

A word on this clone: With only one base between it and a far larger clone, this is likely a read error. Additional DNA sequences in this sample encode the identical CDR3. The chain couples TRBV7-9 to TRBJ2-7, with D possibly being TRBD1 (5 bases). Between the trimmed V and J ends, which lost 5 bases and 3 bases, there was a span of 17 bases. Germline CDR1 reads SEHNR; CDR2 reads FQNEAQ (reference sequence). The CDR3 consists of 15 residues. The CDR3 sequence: CASSPGQGADYEQYF. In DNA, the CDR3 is TGTGCCAGCAGCCCCGGCCAGGGTGCAGACTACGAGCAGTACTTC.

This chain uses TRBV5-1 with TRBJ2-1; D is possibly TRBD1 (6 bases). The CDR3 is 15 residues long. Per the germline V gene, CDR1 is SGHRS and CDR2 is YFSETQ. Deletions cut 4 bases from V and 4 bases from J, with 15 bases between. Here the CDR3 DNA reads TGCGCCAGCAGCAAGGAAACAGGGCAGTACAATGAGCAGTTCTTC. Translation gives CASSKETGQYNEQFF.

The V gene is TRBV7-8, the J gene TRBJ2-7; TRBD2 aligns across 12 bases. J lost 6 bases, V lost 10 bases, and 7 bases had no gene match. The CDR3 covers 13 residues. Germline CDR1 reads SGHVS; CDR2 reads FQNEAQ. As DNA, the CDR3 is TGTGCCACCCGGACTAGCGGGATCTTCGAGCAGTACTTC. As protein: CATRTSGIFEQYF.